This TCR beta chain was captured in a study of blood T cells in healthy people across ages. Regarding the study as a whole: In older individuals, TCR beta diversity per million T cells was lower, falling roughly linearly with age.

Comment on this clonotype: As yet, its antigen is unknown. At one of its ends the junction is not consistent with the germline gene, which may arise from a read error.

The study drew donors from healthy Caucasian individuals in Russia aged about 6 to 100. Isolated per sample were at least 6 million PBMCs. A second PCR, run for roughly 6 to 11 cycles, used a sample-barcoded 5' primer plus a J-beta primer mix. The template-switch adaptor was a 5' adaptor with 12 random nucleotides. It tagged each cDNA molecule. TCRdb passed the 5' RACE reads through MiXCR, listing each CDR3 protein once. Here the sample spans about 690,000 distinct CDR3 sequences, 40% to 45% being singletons. The CDR3 totals 13 residues. Germline assignment: CDR1 SQVTM and CDR2 ANQGSEA. The chain uses TRBV29-1 and TRBJ2-5, with 8 positions matching TRBD1. The end of the DNA aligns better with TRBJ2-7, so the J call may be wrong. The specimen was blood. The sequence came from a man aged 80 or over in good health. For the CDR3, the DNA is TGCAGTGTTGAAAGGACAGGGACCTACGAGCAGTACTTC. Residues: CSVERTGTYEQYF.